A single T cell receptor (beta chain) is shown here with its context. What it binds is unknown. Per the germline V gene, CDR1 is MGHRA and CDR2 is YSYEKL. The CDR3 runs 14 residues. Trimming removed 3 bases from V and 0 bases from J; junction bases left unmatched: 1. The record originates from a study of T cell responses to AZD1222 COVID-19 vaccine. Whole-study findings and limits: There were vaccine-associated CD4 TCRs across spike, dominant at 160-218 and 743-854.

The protocol was immunoSEQ multiplex PCR, while the TCRdb copy is restricted to in-frame clones and leaves out a portion. The data contain 100,000 to 150,000 clones, more than 70% of them singletons. The chain is built from TRBV4-1 and TRBJ1-1, with 7 bases aligning to TRBD1. The source of this sequence is an adult in good health. The specimen was peripheral blood, collected on day 0 of AZD1222 vaccination. CDR3 sequence reads: CASSQGQLNTEAFF. The CDR3, as DNA: TGCGCCAGCAGCCAGGGACAGTTGAACACTGAAGCTTTCTTT.